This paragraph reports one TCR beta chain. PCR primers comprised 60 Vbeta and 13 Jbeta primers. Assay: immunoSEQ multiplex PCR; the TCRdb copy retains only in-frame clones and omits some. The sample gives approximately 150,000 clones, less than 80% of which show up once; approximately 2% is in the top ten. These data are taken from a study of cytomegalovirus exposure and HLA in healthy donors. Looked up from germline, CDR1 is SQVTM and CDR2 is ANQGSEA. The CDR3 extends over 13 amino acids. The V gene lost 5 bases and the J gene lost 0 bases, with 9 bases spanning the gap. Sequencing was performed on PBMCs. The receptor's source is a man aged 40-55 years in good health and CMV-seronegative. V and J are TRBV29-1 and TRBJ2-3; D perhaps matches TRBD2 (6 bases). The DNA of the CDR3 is TGCAGCGTTACCGGGACTAGCACAGATACGCAGTATTTT. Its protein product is CSVTGTSTDTQYF.